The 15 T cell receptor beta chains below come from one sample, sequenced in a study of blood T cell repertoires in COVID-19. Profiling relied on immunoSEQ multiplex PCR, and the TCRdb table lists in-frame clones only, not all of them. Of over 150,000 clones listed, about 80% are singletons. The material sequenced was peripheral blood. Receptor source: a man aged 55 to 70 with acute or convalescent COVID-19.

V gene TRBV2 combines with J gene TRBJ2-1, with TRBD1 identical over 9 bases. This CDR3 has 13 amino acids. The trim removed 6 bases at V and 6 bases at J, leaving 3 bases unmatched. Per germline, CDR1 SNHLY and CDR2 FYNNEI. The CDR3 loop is CASRGTGSNEQFF. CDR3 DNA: TGTGCCAGCAGGGGGACAGGGTCCAATGAGCAGTTCTTC.

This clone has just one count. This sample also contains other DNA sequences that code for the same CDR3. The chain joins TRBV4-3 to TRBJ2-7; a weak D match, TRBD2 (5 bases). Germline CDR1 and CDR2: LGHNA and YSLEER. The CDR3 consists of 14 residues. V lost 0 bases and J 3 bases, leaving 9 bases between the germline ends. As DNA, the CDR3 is TGCGCCAGCAGCCAAGACCGGGGTAGCTACGAGCAGTACTTC. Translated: CASSQDRGSYEQYF.

CDR3 bases: TGTGCCAGCGGAATAAGCGGGGGCCCGCAAGAGACCCAGTACTTC. This encodes CASGISGGPQETQYF. The chain uses TRBV2 and TRBJ2-5; TRBD2 agrees at 8 bases. CDR3 length: 15 residues. Germline CDR1 SNHLY, CDR2 FYNNEI. The V and J ends lost 8 bases and 2 bases, in that order; junction bases with no gene match: 10. The whole variable domain, filled in from reference TRBV2 and TRBJ2-5, reads EPEVTQTPSHQVTQMGQEVILRCVPISNHLYFYWYRQILGQKVEFLVSFYNNEISEKSEIFDDQFSVERPDGSNFTLKIRSTKLEDSAMYFCASGISGGPQETQYFGPGTRLLVL.

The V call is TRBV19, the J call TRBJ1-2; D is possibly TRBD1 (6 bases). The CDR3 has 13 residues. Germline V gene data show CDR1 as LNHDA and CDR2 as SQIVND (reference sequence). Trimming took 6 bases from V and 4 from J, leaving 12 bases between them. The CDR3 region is CASRETGLYGYTF. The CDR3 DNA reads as TGTGCCAGTAGGGAAACAGGGCTCTATGGCTACACCTTC.

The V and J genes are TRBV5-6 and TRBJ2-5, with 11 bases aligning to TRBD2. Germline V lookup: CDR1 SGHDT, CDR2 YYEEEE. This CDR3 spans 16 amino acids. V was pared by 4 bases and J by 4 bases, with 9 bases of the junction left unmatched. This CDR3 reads CASSRSSGGRGETQYF. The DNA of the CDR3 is TGTGCCAGCAGCCGGTCTAGCGGGGGGCGGGGAGAGACCCAGTACTTC.

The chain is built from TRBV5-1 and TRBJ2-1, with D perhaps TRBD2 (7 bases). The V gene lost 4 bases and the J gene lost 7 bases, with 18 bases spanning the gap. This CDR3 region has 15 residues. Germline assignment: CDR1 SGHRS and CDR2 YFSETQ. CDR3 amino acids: CASSRGGGGENEQFF. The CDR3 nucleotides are TGCGCCAGCAGCCGGGGAGGGGGAGGGGAGAATGAGCAGTTCTTC.

The CDR3 is CASSLVEYNEQFF. The CDR3 region has the DNA TGTGCCAGCAGTTTAGTAGAATACAATGAGCAGTTCTTC. The chain joins TRBV27 to TRBJ2-1; D not resolved. Germline lookup yields CDR1 MNHEY and CDR2 SMNVEV (reference sequence). V was shortened by 2 bases and J by 4 bases, with 6 bases between the two germline ends. CDR3 length: 13 amino acids.

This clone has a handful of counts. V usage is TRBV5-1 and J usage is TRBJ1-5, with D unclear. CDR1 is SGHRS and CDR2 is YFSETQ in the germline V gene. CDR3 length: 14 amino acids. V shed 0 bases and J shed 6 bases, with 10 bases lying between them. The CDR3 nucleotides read TGCGCCAGCAGCTTGGAGTCGGGGTCTCAGCCCCAGCATTTT. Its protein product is CASSLESGSQPQHF.

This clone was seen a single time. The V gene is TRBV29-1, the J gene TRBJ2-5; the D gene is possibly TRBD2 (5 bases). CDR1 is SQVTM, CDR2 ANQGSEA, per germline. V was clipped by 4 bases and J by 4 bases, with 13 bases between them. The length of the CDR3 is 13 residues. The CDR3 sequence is CSVVGGWVETQYF. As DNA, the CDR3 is TGCAGCGTTGTCGGCGGGTGGGTAGAGACCCAGTACTTC.

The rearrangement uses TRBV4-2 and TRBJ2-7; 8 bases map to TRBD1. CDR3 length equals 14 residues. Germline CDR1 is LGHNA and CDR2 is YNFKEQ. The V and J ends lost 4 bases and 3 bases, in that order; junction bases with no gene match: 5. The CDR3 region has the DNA TGTGCCAGCAGCCCCGGACAGGGAGGCTACGAGCAGTACTTC. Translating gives CASSPGQGGYEQYF.

CDR3 bases: TGTGCCAGCAGCTTGAATGACAGGGAAGTGCATGGCTACACCTTC. It yields the protein CASSLNDREVHGYTF. This chain links TRBV5-6 with TRBJ1-2, with TRBD1 matching over 7 bases. The germline gives CDR1 SGHDT, CDR2 YYEEEE. The junction had 9 bases not matched to a gene; V was cut back by 1 base and J by 6 bases. The CDR3 extends over 15 amino acids.

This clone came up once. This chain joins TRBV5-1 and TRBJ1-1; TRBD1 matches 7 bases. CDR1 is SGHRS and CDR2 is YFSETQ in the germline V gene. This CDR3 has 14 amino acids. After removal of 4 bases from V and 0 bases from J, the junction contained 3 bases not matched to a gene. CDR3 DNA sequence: TGCGCCAGCAGCGCGGGACAGCTGAACACTGAAGCTTTCTTT. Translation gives CASSAGQLNTEAFF.

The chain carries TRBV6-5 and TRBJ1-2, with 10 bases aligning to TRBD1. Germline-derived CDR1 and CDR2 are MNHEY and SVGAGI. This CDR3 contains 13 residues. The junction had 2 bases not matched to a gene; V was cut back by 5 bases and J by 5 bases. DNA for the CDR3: TGTGCCAGCAGTCGGACAGGGGGGTATGGCTACACCTTC. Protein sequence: CASSRTGGYGYTF.

CDR3: CASSVDIEGAHSPLHF. Written as DNA, the CDR3 is TGTGCCAGCAGCGTAGATATAGAGGGGGCGCATTCACCCCTCCACTTT. The chain couples TRBV9 to TRBJ1-6; 7 bases align to TRBD1. The CDR3 is 16 amino acids. Unmatched junction bases numbered 8, after V lost 0 bases and J lost 8 bases. Germline V CDR1 and CDR2: SGDLS, YYNGEE. The full variable domain, rest sourced from reference TRBV9 and TRBJ1-6, is DSGVTQTPKHLITATGQRVTLRCSPRSGDLSVYWYQQSLDQGLQFLIQYYNGEERAKGNILERFSAQQFPDLHSELNLSSLELGDSALYFCASSVDIEGAHSPLHFGNGTRLTVT.

Written as DNA, the CDR3 is TGTGCCAGCAGTGACTACACTGAAGCTTTCTTT. Translating it yields CASSDYTEAFF. This chain links TRBV25-1 with TRBJ1-1; D not certain. The CDR3 consists of 11 residues. Germline CDR1 MGHDK, CDR2 SYGVNS. V lost 3 bases to trimming and J lost 3 bases, with 2 bases between them.